Listed below are T cell receptor beta chains from one sample, sequenced in a study of T cell responses to AZD1222 COVID-19 vaccine. Generated by immunoSEQ multiplex PCR, the TCRdb table keeps only in-frame clones and is missing some. Of 100,000 to 150,000 clones in the sample, approximately 88% were seen once. The sequencing here drew on peripheral blood, taken on day 0 of AZD1222 vaccination. The receptor set was obtained from an adult in good health. CDR3s leave out the opening cysteine and the closing phenylalanine or tryptophan. The order of the fields is V gene, clone size, CDR3 protein. Rows give clone size only sometimes, using once, few, many, or a class for an expanded clone.

v_gene: TRBV7-8; abundance: NA; CDR3aa: ASSPNRGQPQH
v_gene: TRBV28; abundance: NA; CDR3aa: ASSLWAGRNTEAF
v_gene: TRBV27; abundance: NA; CDR3aa: ASSKQGVGSYEQY
v_gene: TRBV15; abundance: NA; CDR3aa: ATSRVREQF
v_gene: TRBV29-1; abundance: NA; CDR3aa: SVRDRATTGELF
v_gene: TRBV5-6; abundance: NA; CDR3aa: ASSFSGSSYNEQF
v_gene: TRBV19; abundance: NA; CDR3aa: ASSLQSSHEQY
v_gene: TRBV10-3; abundance: NA; CDR3aa: AISSSGSTDTQY
v_gene: TRBV5-4; abundance: NA; CDR3aa: ASSLGQKDEQY
v_gene: TRBV7-8; abundance: NA; CDR3aa: ASSFSTGVTEQY
v_gene: TRBV30; abundance: NA; CDR3aa: AWSPTVRQPQH
v_gene: TRBV5-1; abundance: once; CDR3aa: ASSSREGETQY
v_gene: TRBV25-1; abundance: few; CDR3aa: ASRTPGLTEAF
v_gene: TRBV5-6; abundance: NA; CDR3aa: ASSLIAGGDPYGELF
v_gene: TRBV19; abundance: few; CDR3aa: ASSMGDRGRGNQPQH
v_gene: TRBV28; abundance: once; CDR3aa: ASTTPGQSQPQH
v_gene: TRBV5-6; abundance: NA; CDR3aa: ASSLEQRQPQH
v_gene: TRBV5-7; abundance: NA; CDR3aa: ASSPRAGLDEKLF
v_gene: TRBV12-3/TRBV12-4; abundance: NA; CDR3aa: ASSLPGYGGYT
v_gene: TRBV5-1; abundance: NA; CDR3aa: ASSLFPTTDQPQH
v_gene: TRBV29-1; abundance: NA; CDR3aa: SVATGQETQY
v_gene: TRBV6-6; abundance: NA; CDR3aa: ASSYTGAGWETQY